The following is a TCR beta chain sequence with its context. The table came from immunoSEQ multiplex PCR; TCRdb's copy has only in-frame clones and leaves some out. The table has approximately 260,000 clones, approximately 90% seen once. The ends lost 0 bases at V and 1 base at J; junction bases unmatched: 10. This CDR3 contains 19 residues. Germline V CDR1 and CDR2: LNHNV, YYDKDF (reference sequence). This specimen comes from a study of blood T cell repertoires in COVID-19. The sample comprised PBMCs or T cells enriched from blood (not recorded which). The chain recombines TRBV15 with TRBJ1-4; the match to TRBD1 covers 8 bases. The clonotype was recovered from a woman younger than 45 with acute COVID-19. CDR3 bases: TGTGCCACCAGCAGAGATTATTCGGTGACAGGGGAAACTAATGAAAAACTGTTTTTT. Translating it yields CATSRDYSVTGETNEKLFF.